The 26 T cell receptor beta chains in this list originate from one sample, sequenced in a study of T cells in Graves' hyperthyroidism and ophthalmopathy. Researchers amplified the TCR beta CDR3 regions from RNA transcripts. First-round RT-PCR of the TCR CDR3 relied on the HTBI primer set. One entry per CDR3 protein results from TCRdb running MiXCR on the multiplex PCR reads. The data show about 420,000 distinct CDR3 sequences, less than 20% seen once. The sample was blood. The source of these receptors is a woman between 18 and 29 years old with Graves' hyperthyroidism.

The chain combines TRBV5-1 with TRBJ1-3, with 9 positions matching TRBD1. Trimming at V came to 4 bases and at J to 8 bases, leaving 7 bases not matched to a gene. Looked up from germline, CDR1 is SGHRS and CDR2 is YFSETQ. The CDR3 totals 14 residues. CDR3 residues: CASSAGTGYDTIYF. The CDR3 nucleotides read TGCGCCAGCAGCGCCGGGACAGGGTACGACACCATATATTTT.

CDR3 nucleotides: TGTGCCAGCAGCCCTAGCGGGGGCCTTGGAAACATTCAGTACTTC. Its protein product is CASSPSGGLGNIQYF. The J gene is TRBJ2-4, the V gene TRBV4-2; TRBD2 matches at 10 bases. J gave up 6 bases and V 4 bases, and 6 bases lay outside the gene matches. The CDR3 spans 15 residues. Germline-derived CDR1 and CDR2 are LGHNA and YNFKEQ.

V and J are TRBV12-3 or TRBV12-4 and TRBJ1-1; TRBD1 matches at 9 bases. Trimming removed 7 bases from V and 8 bases from J; junction bases left unmatched: 8. The CDR3 length is 13 residues. CDR3 residues: CASNRDRAGEAFF. The CDR3 DNA sequence: TGTGCCAGCAACAGGGACAGGGCGGGGGAAGCTTTCTTT.

This clonotype has at least ten counts. This chain links TRBV18 with TRBJ1-1; TRBD1 aligns across 8 bases. CDR3 length: 17 residues. Germline lookup yields CDR1 KGHSH and CDR2 LQKENI. Trimming at V came to 3 bases and at J to 0 bases, leaving 9 bases not matched to a gene. DNA for the CDR3: TGTGCCAGCTCACCCGTGAGGGACAGGCCGATGAACACTGAAGCTTTCTTT. As protein: CASSPVRDRPMNTEAFF. The full variable domain, in which reference TRBV18 and TRBJ1-1 provide the parts outside the CDR3, is NAGVMQNPRHLVRRRGQEARLRCSPMKGHSHVYWYRQLPEEGLKFMVYLQKENIIDESGMPKERFSAEFPKEGPSILRIQQVVRGDSAAYFCASSPVRDRPMNTEAFFGQGTRLTVV.

This clonotype occurred many times. The chain joins TRBV2 to TRBJ2-1; weak D call: TRBD1 (6 bases). Trimming pared 5 bases from V and 8 bases from J, leaving 10 bases between. Germline CDR1 and CDR2: SNHLY and FYNNEI. The CDR3 extends over 12 amino acids. CDR3 sequence (DNA): TGTGCCAGCAGTACAGGGCTGGATGAGCAGTTCTTC. It specifies CASSTGLDEQFF.

The genes are TRBV5-6 and TRBJ1-1, with 8 bases identical to TRBD1. CDR1 is SGHDT, CDR2 YYEEEE, per germline. This CDR3 is 17 amino acids long. The trim removed 0 bases at V and 7 bases at J, leaving 14 bases unmatched. Here the CDR3 DNA reads TGTGCCAGCAGCTTGGCCCATGACAGGGGTCCGGGGAGTGAAGCTTTCTTT. Encoded protein: CASSLAHDRGPGSEAFF.

This chain joins TRBV19 and TRBJ2-2; weak D call: TRBD2 (5 bases). Germline V gene sequence: CDR1 LNHDA, CDR2 SQIVND (reference sequence). V lost 9 bases to trimming and J lost 4 bases, with 9 bases between them. CDR3 size: 12 residues. The CDR3 region is CASLASTGELFF. The CDR3 bases are TGTGCCAGCCTAGCAAGCACCGGGGAGCTGTTTTTT.

This clonotype was seen only a few times. The chain is built from TRBV19 and TRBJ1-1; D gene unclear. This CDR3 spans 11 amino acids. CDR1 LNHDA and CDR2 SQIVND come from the germline V gene (reference sequence). Trimming took off 8 bases at V and 1 base at J, with 5 bases between the two ends. Here the CDR3 reads CASGSNTEAFF. DNA for the CDR3: TGTGCCAGTGGGTCGAACACTGAAGCTTTCTTT.

This clonotype was seen ten or more times. This chain joins TRBV9 and TRBJ2-3, with 13 bases fitting TRBD2. The CDR3 contains 15 residues. V lost 3 bases to trimming and J lost 6 bases; unmatched junction nucleotides: 4. Germline V gene lookup returns CDR1 SGDLS and CDR2 YYNGEE. CDR3 sequence: CASSATSGRADTQYF. CDR3 in DNA: TGTGCCAGCAGCGCTACTAGCGGGAGGGCGGATACGCAGTATTTT.

This clonotype occurred many times. V gene TRBV28 combines with J gene TRBJ2-4; TRBD1 might be the D (5 bases). Between the trimmed V and J ends, which lost 5 bases and 2 bases, there was a span of 16 bases. Germline loops: CDR1 MDHEN, CDR2 SYDVKM. This CDR3 is 16 amino acids long. The CDR3 sequence is CASSQQTGPSKNIQYF. For the CDR3, the DNA is TGTGCCAGCAGTCAACAAACAGGCCCATCCAAAAACATTCAGTACTTC. Supplemented by reference TRBV28 and TRBJ2-4, the full variable domain reads DVKVTQSSRYLVKRTGEKVFLECVQDMDHENMFWYRQDPGLGLRLIYFSYDVKMKEKGDIPEGYSVSREKKERFSLILESASTNQTSMYLCASSQQTGPSKNIQYFGAGTRLSVL.

This clonotype occurred a few times. This may arise from a read error, as a much more abundant clone is one base away. The CDR3 carries no conserved terminal phenylalanine or tryptophan, so it likely arises from a read error. The V and J genes are TRBV28 and TRBJ1-2; D is uncertain. V gave up 4 bases and J gave up 7 bases, with 10 bases separating them. Germline CDR1 and CDR2: MDHEN and SYDVKM. The CDR3 has 12 residues. CDR3 nucleotides: TGTGCCAGCAGTTCCTCCCGACGTGGCTACACCCTC. It specifies CASSSSRRGYTL.

This clonotype was counted many times. The CDR3 loop is CASSQVGATEAFF. The CDR3 DNA follows: TGCGCCAGCAGCCAAGTCGGTGCCACTGAAGCTTTCTTT. The rearrangement joins TRBV4-3 to TRBJ1-1; D is undetermined. V lost 1 base, J lost 4 bases, and 7 bases lay in between. CDR3 length equals 13 residues. In germline, CDR1 is LGHNA, CDR2 YSLEER.

This clonotype was counted between two and nine times. The chain employs TRBV7-3 and TRBJ2-2; 9 positions agree with TRBD2. The CDR3 is 17 residues long. Germline V gene lookup returns CDR1 SGHTA and CDR2 FQGTGA. Germline trimming cut 3 bases from V and 5 bases from J; bases unmatched to any gene: 10. The chain's CDR3 is CASSLSPRGGATGELFF. CDR3 coding DNA: TGTGCCAGCAGCTTGAGTCCTCGCGGGGGGGCAACCGGGGAGCTGTTTTTT.

This clonotype was recorded at least ten times. J is TRBJ2-3 and V is TRBV9, with D tentatively TRBD2 (6 bases). V lost 0 bases and J lost 0, with 11 bases in between. CDR3 length: 16 amino acids. Germline V gene sequence: CDR1 SGDLS, CDR2 YYNGEE. CDR3 sequence reads: CASSVGSGYSTDTQYF. The CDR3 DNA follows: TGTGCCAGCAGCGTAGGTAGCGGCTATAGCACAGATACGCAGTATTTT.

In its sample, this clonotype was seen many times. The genes are TRBV18 and TRBJ1-1; TRBD1 agrees at 7 bases. The CDR3 is 15 amino acids. With 4 bases clipped from V and 5 bases from J, the junction kept 10 bases outside the gene matches. The germline V gene has CDR1 KGHSH and CDR2 LQKENI. In DNA, the CDR3 is TGTGCCAGCTCACTGCCGGGACAGACAAGAACTGAAGCTTTCTTT. This codes for CASSLPGQTRTEAFF.

The chain carries TRBV5-8 and TRBJ2-7, with 12 positions matching TRBD2. V was clipped by 2 bases and J by 7 bases; unmatched bases: 4. Germline-derived CDR1 and CDR2 are SGHTS and YDEGEE. There are 14 residues in the CDR3. CDR3 sequence (DNA): TGTGCCAGCAGCTTAAGTCTAGCGGGAGGGGAGCAGTACTTC. Translating gives CASSLSLAGGEQYF.

In the case of this clonotype: A much bigger clone sits one base away, suggesting this may be a read error. The chain links TRBV20-1 to TRBJ2-3; the D is unclear. CDR1 and CDR2 (germline): DFQATT, SNEGSKA (reference sequence). This CDR3 has 15 residues. V lost 1 base, J lost 4 bases, and 15 bases lay in between. CDR3 region: CSARASSVVADTQYF. In DNA form, the CDR3 reads TGCAGTGCTAGAGCGTCTTCCGTCGTGGCAGATACGCAGTATTTT.

This clonotype has ten or more counts. V usage is TRBV28 and J usage is TRBJ2-3; 13 nucleotides match TRBD2. Germline V gene sequence: CDR1 MDHEN, CDR2 SYDVKM. Trimming took 5 bases from V and 8 from J; bases not matched to a gene: 7. The CDR3 length is 15 residues. The CDR3 DNA sequence: TGTGCCAGCAGTCTGAGGACTAGCGGGAGCGGTACGCAGTATTTT. Amino acid sequence: CASSLRTSGSGTQYF.

This clonotype was seen ten or more times. J is TRBJ2-1 and V is TRBV6-1; a weak D match, TRBD2 (7 bases). The CDR3 is 13 residues long. V was clipped by 6 bases and J by 9 bases, with 15 bases between them. Per germline, CDR1 MNHNS and CDR2 SASEGT. Written as DNA, the CDR3 is TGTGCCAGCAGGCCTGGGGGGGCGAGTGAGCAGTTCTTC. This encodes CASRPGGASEQFF.

The sample holds a few counts of this clonotype. This CDR3 reads CASSQDKAGDSYGYTF. Written as DNA, the CDR3 is TGCGCCAGCAGCCAAGATAAGGCAGGGGACTCTTATGGCTACACCTTC. The chain recombines TRBV4-3 with TRBJ1-2; tentatively, D is TRBD1 (6 bases). There are 16 residues in the CDR3. CDR1 LGHNA and CDR2 YSLEER come from the germline V gene. Trimming removed 0 bases at V and 5 bases at J, with 16 bases between.

This clonotype was counted at least ten times. This rearrangement joins TRBV11-3 to TRBJ2-3, with TRBD2 identical over 8 bases. The CDR3 consists of 15 residues. V dropped 5 bases and J dropped 2; count of bases not matched to a gene: 6. Germline CDR1 and CDR2: SGHNT and YENEEA. CDR3 nucleotides: TGTGCCAGCAGCCCGGATAGCGGGAACACAGATACGCAGTATTTT. Protein sequence: CASSPDSGNTDTQYF.

This chain joins TRBV7-9 and TRBJ2-1; D is tentatively TRBD1 or TRBD2 (5 bases each). The CDR3 is made up of 15 amino acids. CDR1 SEHNR and CDR2 FQNEAQ come from the germline V gene (reference sequence). Trimming removed 3 bases from V and 3 bases from J, with 12 bases in between. CDR3 nucleotide sequence: TGTGCCAGCAGCTTCGGGGCGGTCCTCTACAATGAGCAGTTCTTC. Protein: CASSFGAVLYNEQFF.

This clonotype has more than one count but fewer than ten. The rearrangement links TRBV14 to TRBJ2-7; D unclear. Trimming shortened V by 0 bases and J by 6 bases, and 9 bases separated the two germline ends. The length of the CDR3 is 13 residues. Germline CDR1 and CDR2: SGHDN and FVKESK. The CDR3 loop reads CASSQDFSSEQYF. Here the CDR3 DNA reads TGTGCCAGCAGCCAAGATTTTAGCTCCGAGCAGTACTTC.

For the CDR3, the DNA is TGCAGTGCGCCTTCGCTTGTAGCCAAAAACATTCAGTACTTC. Protein product: CSAPSLVAKNIQYF. V is TRBV20-1 and J is TRBJ2-4; D uncertain. V dropped 6 bases and J dropped 0 bases, with 12 bases sitting between them. The V gene's germline CDR1 is DFQATT and CDR2 SNEGSKA (reference sequence). There are 14 residues in the CDR3.

CDR3 loop: CASSFGARQETQYF. Written as DNA, the CDR3 is TGCGCCAGCAGCTTCGGGGCGCGGCAAGAGACCCAGTACTTC. V usage is TRBV5-1 and J usage is TRBJ2-5; D might be TRBD1 or TRBD2, each matching 5 bases. Trimming took 2 bases from V and 2 from J, leaving 10 bases between them. The CDR3 sequence is 14 residues long. Germline V CDR1 and CDR2: SGHRS, YFSETQ.

The chain has TRBV18 and TRBJ1-2; D is perhaps TRBD1 (5 bases). This CDR3 is built from 15 residues. Trimming removed 3 bases at V and 8 bases at J, with 19 bases between. Germline V gene sequence: CDR1 KGHSH, CDR2 LQKENI. The CDR3 protein is CASSPTRDREGGYTF. The CDR3 DNA follows: TGTGCCAGCTCACCTACCCGGGACCGTGAAGGGGGCTACACCTTC. The full variable domain, completed using reference TRBV18 and TRBJ1-2, is NAGVMQNPRHLVRRRGQEARLRCSPMKGHSHVYWYRQLPEEGLKFMVYLQKENIIDESGMPKERFSAEFPKEGPSILRIQQVVRGDSAAYFCASSPTRDREGGYTFGSGTRLTVV.